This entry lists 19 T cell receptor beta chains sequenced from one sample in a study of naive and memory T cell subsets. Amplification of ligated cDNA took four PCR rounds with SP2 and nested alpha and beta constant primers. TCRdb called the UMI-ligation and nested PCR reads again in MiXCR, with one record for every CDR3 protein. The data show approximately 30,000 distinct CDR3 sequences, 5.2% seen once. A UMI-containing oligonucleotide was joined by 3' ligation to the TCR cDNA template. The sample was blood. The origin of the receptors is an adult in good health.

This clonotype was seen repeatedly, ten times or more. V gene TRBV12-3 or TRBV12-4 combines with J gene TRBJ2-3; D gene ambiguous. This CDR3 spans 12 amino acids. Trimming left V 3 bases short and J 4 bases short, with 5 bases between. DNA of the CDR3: TGTGCCAGCAGTTTGTTGTCAGATACGCAGTATTTT. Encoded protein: CASSLLSDTQYF.

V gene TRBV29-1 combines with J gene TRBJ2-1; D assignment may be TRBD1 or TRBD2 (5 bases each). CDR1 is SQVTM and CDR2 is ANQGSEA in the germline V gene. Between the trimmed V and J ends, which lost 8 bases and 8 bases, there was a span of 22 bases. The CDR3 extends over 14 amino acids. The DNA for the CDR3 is TGCAGCCACTCGTGGGGGACGGATTTCGATGAGCAGTTCTTC. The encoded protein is CSHSWGTDFDEQFF.

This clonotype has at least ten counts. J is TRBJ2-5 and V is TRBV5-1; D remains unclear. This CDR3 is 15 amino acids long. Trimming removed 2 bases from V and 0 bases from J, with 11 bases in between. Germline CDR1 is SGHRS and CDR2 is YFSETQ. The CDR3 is CASSFPSSNQETQYF. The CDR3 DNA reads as TGCGCCAGCAGCTTCCCCTCCTCCAACCAAGAGACCCAGTACTTC.

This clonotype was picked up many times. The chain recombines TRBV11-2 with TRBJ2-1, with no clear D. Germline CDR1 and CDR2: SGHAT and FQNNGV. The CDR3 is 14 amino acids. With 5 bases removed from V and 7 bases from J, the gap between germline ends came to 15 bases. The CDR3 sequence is CASSRRRAENEQFF. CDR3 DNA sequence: TGTGCCAGCAGCCGGCGAAGGGCGGAGAATGAGCAGTTCTTC. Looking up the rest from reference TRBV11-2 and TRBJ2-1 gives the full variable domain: EAGVAQSPRYKIIEKRQSVAFWCNPISGHATLYWYQQILGQGPKLLIQFQNNGVVDDSQLPKDRFSAERLKGVDSTLKIQPAKLEDSAVYLCASSRRRAENEQFFGPGTRLTVL.

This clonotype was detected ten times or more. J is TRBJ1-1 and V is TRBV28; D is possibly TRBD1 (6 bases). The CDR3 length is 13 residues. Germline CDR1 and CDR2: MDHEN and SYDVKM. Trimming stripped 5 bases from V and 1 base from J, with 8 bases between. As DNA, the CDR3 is TGTGCCAGCAGTAAGACAGGGAACACTGAAGCTTTCTTT. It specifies CASSKTGNTEAFF.

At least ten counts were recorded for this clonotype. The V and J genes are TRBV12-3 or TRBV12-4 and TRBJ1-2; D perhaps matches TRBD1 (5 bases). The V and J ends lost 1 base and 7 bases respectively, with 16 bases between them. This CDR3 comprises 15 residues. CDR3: CASSLEGAGTGGYTF. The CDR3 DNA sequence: TGTGCCAGCAGTTTAGAAGGGGCCGGGACTGGTGGCTACACCTTC.

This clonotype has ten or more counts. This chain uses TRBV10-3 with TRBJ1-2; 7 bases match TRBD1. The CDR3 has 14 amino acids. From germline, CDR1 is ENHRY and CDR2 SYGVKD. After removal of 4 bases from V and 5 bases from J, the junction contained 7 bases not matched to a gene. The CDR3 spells CAISADRDTYGYTF. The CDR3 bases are TGTGCCATCAGTGCTGACAGGGATACGTATGGCTACACCTTC.

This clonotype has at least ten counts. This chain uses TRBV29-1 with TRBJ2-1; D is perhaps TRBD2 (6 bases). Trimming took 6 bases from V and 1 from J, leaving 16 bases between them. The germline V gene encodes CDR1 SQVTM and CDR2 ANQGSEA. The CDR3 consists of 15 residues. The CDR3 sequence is CSVLAARGSYNEQFF. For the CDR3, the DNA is TGCAGCGTCCTCGCCGCGCGGGGATCCTACAATGAGCAGTTCTTC.

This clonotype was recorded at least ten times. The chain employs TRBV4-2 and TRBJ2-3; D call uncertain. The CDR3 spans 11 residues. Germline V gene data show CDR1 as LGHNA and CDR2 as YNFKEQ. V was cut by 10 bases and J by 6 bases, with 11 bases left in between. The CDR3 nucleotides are TGTGCCACTGCGAACGGGGATACGCAGTATTTT. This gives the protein CATANGDTQYF.

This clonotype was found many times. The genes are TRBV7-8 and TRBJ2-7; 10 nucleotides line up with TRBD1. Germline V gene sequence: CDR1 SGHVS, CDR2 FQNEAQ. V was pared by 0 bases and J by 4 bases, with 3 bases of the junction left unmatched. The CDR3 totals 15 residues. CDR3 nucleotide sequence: TGTGCCAGCAGCTTAGCCGACAGGGGGCTTTACGAGCAGTACTTC. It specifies CASSLADRGLYEQYF.

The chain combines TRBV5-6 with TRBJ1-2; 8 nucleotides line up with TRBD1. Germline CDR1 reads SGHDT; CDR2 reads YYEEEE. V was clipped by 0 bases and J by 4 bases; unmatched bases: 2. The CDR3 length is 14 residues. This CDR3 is CASSLDRGGYGYTF. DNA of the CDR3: TGTGCCAGCAGCTTGGACAGGGGGGGCTATGGCTACACCTTC.

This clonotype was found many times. In DNA, the CDR3 is TGTGCCAGCAGTGGGACTTCCCACAATGAGCAGTTCTTC. It specifies CASSGTSHNEQFF. The genes are TRBV2 and TRBJ2-1; TRBD2 is a possible D gene (5 bases). This CDR3 region has 13 residues. Trimming removed 4 bases from V and 5 bases from J, with 9 bases in between. Germline lookup yields CDR1 SNHLY and CDR2 FYNNEI. The whole variable domain, filled in from reference TRBV2 and TRBJ2-1, reads EPEVTQTPSHQVTQMGQEVILRCVPISNHLYFYWYRQILGQKVEFLVSFYNNEISEKSEIFDDQFSVERPDGSNFTLKIRSTKLEDSAMYFCASSGTSHNEQFFGPGTRLTVL.

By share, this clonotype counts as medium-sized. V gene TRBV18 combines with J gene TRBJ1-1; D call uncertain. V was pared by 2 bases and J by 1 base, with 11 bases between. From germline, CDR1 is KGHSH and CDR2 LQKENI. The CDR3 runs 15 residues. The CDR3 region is CASSPIEQENTEAFF. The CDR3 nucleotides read TGTGCCAGCTCACCAATAGAACAAGAGAACACTGAAGCTTTCTTT.

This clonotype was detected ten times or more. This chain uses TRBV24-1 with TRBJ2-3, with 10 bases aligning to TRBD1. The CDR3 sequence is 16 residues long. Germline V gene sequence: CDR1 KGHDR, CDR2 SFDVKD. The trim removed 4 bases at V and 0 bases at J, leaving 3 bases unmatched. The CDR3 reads CATSDRQGASTDTQYF. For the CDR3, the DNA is TGTGCCACCAGTGACCGACAGGGGGCTAGCACAGATACGCAGTATTTT.

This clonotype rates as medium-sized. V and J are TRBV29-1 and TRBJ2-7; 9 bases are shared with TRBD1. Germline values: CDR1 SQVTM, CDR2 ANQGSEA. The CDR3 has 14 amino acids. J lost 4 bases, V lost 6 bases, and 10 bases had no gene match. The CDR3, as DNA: TGCAGCGTGTCCGGGACAGGGAGGTATTACGAGCAGTACTTC. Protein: CSVSGTGRYYEQYF.

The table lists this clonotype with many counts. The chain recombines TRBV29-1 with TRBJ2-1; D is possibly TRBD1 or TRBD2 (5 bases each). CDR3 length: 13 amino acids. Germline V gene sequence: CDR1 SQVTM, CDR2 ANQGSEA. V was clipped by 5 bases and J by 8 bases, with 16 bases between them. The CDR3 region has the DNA TGCAGCGTTTACCGGGACGTACTCGATGAGCAGTTCTTC. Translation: CSVYRDVLDEQFF.

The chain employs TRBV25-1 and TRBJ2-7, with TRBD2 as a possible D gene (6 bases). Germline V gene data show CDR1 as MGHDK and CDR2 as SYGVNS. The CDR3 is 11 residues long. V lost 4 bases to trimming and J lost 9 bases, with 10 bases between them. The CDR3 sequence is CASSGGERQYF. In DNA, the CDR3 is TGTGCCAGCAGTGGGGGGGAGCGGCAGTACTTC.

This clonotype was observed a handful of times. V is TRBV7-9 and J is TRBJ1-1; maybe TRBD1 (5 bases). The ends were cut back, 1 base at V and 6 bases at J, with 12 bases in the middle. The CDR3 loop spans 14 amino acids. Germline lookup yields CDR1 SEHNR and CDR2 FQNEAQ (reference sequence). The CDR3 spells CASSLGAGVPEAFF. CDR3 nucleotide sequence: TGTGCCAGCAGCTTAGGTGCGGGGGTGCCTGAAGCTTTCTTT.

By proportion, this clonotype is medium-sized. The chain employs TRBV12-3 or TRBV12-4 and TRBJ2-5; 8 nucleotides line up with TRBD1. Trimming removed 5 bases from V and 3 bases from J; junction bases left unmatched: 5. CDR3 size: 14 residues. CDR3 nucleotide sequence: TGTGCCAGCAGTGGGCGACAGGGGAAAGAGACCCAGTACTTC. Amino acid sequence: CASSGRQGKETQYF.